This T cell receptor (beta chain) was recovered during a study of control samples from healthy donors and cancer patients. With V trimmed by 9 bases and J by 6 bases, 10 bases remained unmatched. Germline V gene sequence: CDR1 LNHDA, CDR2 SQIVND (reference sequence). The CDR3 is 14 residues long. The repertoire was sequenced with immunoSEQ multiplex PCR; TCRdb's copy has only in-frame clones and lacks some. The profile shows more than 50,000 clones, approximately 88% of them singletons. This rearrangement joins TRBV19 to TRBJ1-4; 7 nucleotides match TRBD1. The source of this sequence is a man between 45 and 60 years old in good health. Sequencing was performed on blood. CDR3 loop: CASRARGLDEKLFF. The CDR3 region has the DNA TGTGCCAGCCGGGCGAGGGGGCTGGATGAAAAACTGTTTTTT.